The clone carrying this TCR beta chain showed up just once. Building of the TCR beta libraries involved iRepertoire HTBI primers and Arm-PCR of CDR3 regions. TCRdb called the multiplex PCR reads again in MiXCR, with one record for every CDR3 protein. The table has 500,000 to 700,000 distinct CDR3 sequences, under 20% seen once; the top ten hold under 20%. These data belong to a study of regulatory T cells in long-lasting Graves disease. About the research overall: Freshly diagnosed Graves' patients had used antithyroid drugs for under 3 months.

Time point meaning: newly diagnosed GD, antithyroid drugs for less than 3 months. The TCR library was made from RNA extracted from PBMCs. Separately, the same data were catalogued under a study of T cells in Graves' hyperthyroidism and ophthalmopathy. That paper states: An initial round of RT-PCR targeting the TCR CDR3 relied on the HTBI primer set.

The source of this sequence is a woman in her 30s with Graves disease. The specimen comprised peripheral blood mononuclear cells (PBMCs), sampled at new diagnosis, from a patient treated with antithyroid drugs.

Here the CDR3 reads CAWSLGGPNEQFF. CDR3 nucleotide sequence: TGTGCCTGGAGTTTGGGGGGTCCAAATGAGCAGTTCTTC. V usage is TRBV30 and J usage is TRBJ2-1, with a possible D match to TRBD2 (6 bases). The CDR3 runs 13 residues. CDR1 GTSNPN and CDR2 SVGIG come from the germline V gene (reference sequence). V was shortened by 2 bases and J by 7 bases, with 12 bases between the two germline ends.